The clone carrying this T cell receptor (beta chain) was seen once. V was clipped by 1 base and J by 5 bases, with 7 bases between them. CDR3 size: 13 residues. CDR1 and CDR2 (germline): SGHVS, FNYEAQ. These data originate in a study of tumor-infiltrating lymphocytes in oesophageal squamous cell carcinoma. TCRdb redid the calling of the PCR reads with MiXCR, one entry per CDR3 protein. The profile covers about 15,000 distinct CDR3 sequences, with around half appearing a single time and roughly 34% taken by the ten largest. The genes are TRBV7-6 and TRBJ2-3, with D possibly TRBD2 on 6 matching bases. Material for sequencing was esophageal tumor tissue. The sequence was obtained from a female donor with esophageal squamous cell carcinoma. CDR3 sequence (DNA): TGTGCCAGCAGCTTAGTGGGGGGAGATACGCAGTATTTT. This gives the protein CASSLVGGDTQYF.